The present T cell receptor beta chain was sequenced within a study of T-cell memory formation after mild COVID-19 (dated by TCRdb to the early 2020s). In terms of the full investigation: TCR sequence clusters from the two donors were found to be largely donor specific. The cohort was made up of two young adult volunteers, one female and one male, who were previously healthy. T-cell clones expanding and contracting after mild COVID-19 in a couple of donors were tracked by longitudinal TCRalpha and TCRbeta repertoire sequencing.

For CDR1 and CDR2, the germline V gene (reference sequence) lists LNHDA and SQIVND. V sheds 1 base and J sheds 3 bases, leaving 10 bases between their ends. The CDR3 has 14 amino acids, counting the end cysteine and phenylalanine. The CDR3 DNA has 42 bases and is translated from base 1. Ficoll-Paque density gradient centrifugation was used to isolate PBMCs. Study-wide conclusions, independent of this receptor: The study covered only a couple of mild cases, and larger cohorts including severe cases with pre-infection samples were considered necessary. SARS-CoV-2 specificity was not confirmed for the second-wave clones peaking on day 37. Some responding clones were detected in pre-infection memory, which suggested that pre-existing cross-reactive memory T cells had joined the SARS-CoV-2 response. Contracting CD4+ clones were located mainly in the CM and EM memory subsets, whereas CD8+ clones were found to be enriched in EMRA. Clones that contracted from day 15 to 85 showed balanced CD4/CD8 phenotypes, whereas a second wave of clones that expanded from day 15 to 37 leaned towards CD4+.

Details on this clonotype: Its target antigen remains unknown. Base quality data are lacking; no much larger clone is found one base away.

Instrument used: Illumina NovaSeq 6000. cDNA libraries for TCRalpha and TCRbeta were prepared by 5'RACE using constant-segment primers, with sample barcodes and unique molecular identifiers added. Trizol reagent was used to extract RNA from every sample. The libraries were amplified in two PCR steps, and the second step added a second sample barcode and Illumina TruSeq adapters. The libraries were sequenced on an Illumina NovaSeq using 2 x 150 bp paired-end reads. The authors' analysis ran thus. The reads were demultiplexed and collapsed into UMI-guided consensus sequences using migec v1.2.7. Using mixcr v2.1.11, UMI consensuses were aligned to TRA and TRB V and J templates and then assembled into clonotypes. Clonotypes were classified as expanded or contracted when called significant by both edgeR and NoisET, with noise models trained on biological replicates. For edgeR calls, the cutoffs were a false discovery rate-adjusted p below 0.01 and a log2 fold-change threshold of 1. As an exploratory analysis of dynamics, max-normalized trajectories of the 1000 most abundant clonotypes were examined by PCA with hierarchical clustering. Separately sequenced CD4+ and CD8+ repertoires were used to assign a CD4 or CD8 phenotype to each responding clone. Through fastp at Q25 and MiXCR, TCRdb rebuilt clones from the public reads, retaining in-frame beta chains. Rows merge per CDR3 protein into single entries with the most common DNA and genes. TCRdb, not the authors, supplied the V and J calls. The sample has some 440,000 distinct CDR3 sequences on record, 20% to 30% of them singletons. The ten biggest clones cover 9.5% to 15% of the sample.

The sequenced sample consisted of PBMCs or a T cell subset sorted from them (not recorded which). The chain employs TRBV19 and TRBJ2-7; the D gene could be either TRBD1 or TRBD2, each agreeing at 5 bases. The receptor was isolated from an adult woman who had mild COVID-19 (a few samples of this study predate the infection). The sample titles of this study are shuffled in the database, so cell type and time point are left out; the donor was told from shared clones. The CDR3 protein is CASSIGGTFYEQYF. DNA sequence: TGTGCCAGTAGTATAGGGGGGACCTTCTACGAGCAGTACTTC.